This TCR beta chain was captured in a study of T cells in Graves' hyperthyroidism and ophthalmopathy. General study points: Ophthalmopathy and stable hyperthyroidism were separated by a 13 V-J model.

Isolation of PBMCs was performed on around 10 ml fresh peripheral blood. The table lists this clonotype with many counts. Its cognate antigen is unknown. Amplification of TCR beta CDR3 regions used RNA as the template. First-round RT-PCR with HTBI primers amplified the TCR CDR3 region. TCRdb used MiXCR to reprocess the multiplex PCR reads, holding one entry per CDR3 protein. The repertoire holds 400,000 or so distinct CDR3 sequences, 14% seen once, with 20% in the top ten. V dropped 5 bases and J dropped 5 bases, with 9 bases sitting between them. Germline values: CDR1 SGHTA, CDR2 FQGNSA. This CDR3 has 12 amino acids.

Sequencing input: blood. This chain uses TRBV7-2 with TRBJ1-1; the D is unclear. This TCR came from a woman aged 30 to 39 with Graves' ophthalmopathy. This CDR3 is CASSNTGTEAFF. The CDR3 DNA is TGTGCCAGCAGCAATACCGGTACTGAAGCTTTCTTT.